The source of this T cell receptor (beta chain) is a study of blood T cell repertoires in COVID-19. For the study at large: PBMCs, B-cell-depleted T cells, or T cells were the source of the cDNA or gDNA that made up the material.

The assay was immunoSEQ multiplex PCR, and TCRdb's table has in-frame clones only and misses some. The sample has 110,000 or so clones, about 83% seen once. The CDR3 sequence is 17 residues long. V shed 4 bases, J shed 8 bases, and the junction held 11 bases outside the gene matches. The germline V gene has CDR1 SGHTA and CDR2 FQGNSA. The sequence came from a man aged 60 to 69 with acute or convalescent COVID-19. The V gene is TRBV7-2, the J gene TRBJ1-6, with 10 bases identical to TRBD1. Sequences were obtained from peripheral blood. CDR3 sequence: CASSSRQGALMDSPLHF. The CDR3 DNA is TGTGCCAGCAGCTCCAGACAGGGGGCACTAATGGATTCACCCCTCCACTTT.